These 9 T cell receptor beta chains share one sample of origin, sequenced in a study of CXCR3-negative and CXCR3-positive naive CD8 T cells. With UMI labels, 5' RACE was used to prepare the TRB cDNA libraries. TCRdb re-called the 5' RACE reads; every CDR3 protein appears as one record, without DNA. The listing contains about 62,000 distinct CDR3 sequences. Sequenced material: naive CXCR3- CD8+ T cells from blood. Noted subset: CD45RO-CCR7+CD27+CD95- naive CD8+ T cells lacking CXCR3 (TNR3-). These receptors came from a human donor in good health. Some clones in this sample may be carry-over from other donors' samples.

This rearrangement joins TRBV29-1 to TRBJ2-7. Germline CDR1 SQVTM, CDR2 ANQGSEA. This CDR3 is built from 13 residues. The chain's CDR3 is CSVEGSKAYEQYF.

The chain joins TRBV25-1 to TRBJ2-5. The CDR3 loop spans 13 amino acids. Germline CDR1 MGHDK, CDR2 SYGVNS. The CDR3 loop reads CASVTVYQETQYF.

J is TRBJ2-7 and V is TRBV7-9; the D call from TCRdb, TRBD1, cannot be confirmed without DNA. Germline values: CDR1 SEHNR, CDR2 FQNEAQ (reference sequence). The CDR3 is 15 amino acids. This CDR3 reads CASSQDSLPFDEQYF.

The chain uses TRBV6-2 or TRBV6-3 and TRBJ1-1. This CDR3 is 15 amino acids long. CDR1 MNHEY and CDR2 SVGEGT come from the germline V gene. The CDR3 spells CASRREGNRVTEAFF.

The chain joins TRBV12-2 to TRBJ1-1; TCRdb gives TRBD1 as the D gene, but with no DNA this cannot be confirmed. TRBV12-2 is a pseudogene. This CDR3 contains 16 residues. The CDR3 is CASRLAETGPNTEAFF.

J is TRBJ2-1 and V is TRBV20-1; as DNA is missing, the TRBD2 call by TCRdb cannot be tested. The length of the CDR3 is 14 residues. Looked up from germline, CDR1 is DFQATT and CDR2 is SNEGSKA (reference sequence). CDR3 region: CSARVLAGDYEQFF.

The chain recombines TRBV7-9 with TRBJ2-5. From germline, CDR1 is SEHNR and CDR2 FQNEAQ (reference sequence). The CDR3 totals 13 residues. CDR3 region: CASSSILSETQYF.

The V call is TRBV6-5, the J call TRBJ2-5; TCRdb calls TRBD1, which cannot be checked without DNA. The CDR3 sequence is 13 residues long. The germline V gene encodes CDR1 MNHEY and CDR2 SVGAGI. The CDR3 loop is CASRSRQEETQYF.

The CDR3 reads CASSPRTDYYNEQFF. The V call is TRBV18, the J call TRBJ2-1; TCRdb indicates TRBD1, and absent DNA this call remains unverified. The V gene's germline CDR1 is KGHSH and CDR2 LQKENI. The CDR3 consists of 15 residues.